This TCR beta chain was profiled in a study of T cell responses to AZD1222 COVID-19 vaccine. The protocol was immunoSEQ multiplex PCR, while the TCRdb copy is restricted to in-frame clones and leaves out a portion. The sample yields 80,000 to 100,000 clones, under 95% seen once. Whole-study findings and limits: Nearly half of unique spike-specific TCRs reportedly avoided B.1.351 and B.1.1.7 mutated regions. The number of AZD1222 recipients seropositive at baseline was only five to seven.

As to this clone: No antigen is known for it.

The input for sequencing was peripheral blood, taken 28 days after the second AZD1222 dose. The sequence was collected from an adult who received the AZD1222 COVID-19 vaccine.

The CDR3 nucleotides read TGTGCCAGCAGTCAAGACCGAGGGGCAGGGGGCAATCAGCCCCAGCATTTT. This gives the protein CASSQDRGAGGNQPQHF. V is TRBV27 and J is TRBJ1-5, with a possible D match to TRBD1 (6 bases). The CDR3 has 17 amino acids. Germline CDR1 and CDR2: MNHEY and SMNVEV (reference sequence). The V gene lost 5 bases and the J gene lost 2 bases, with 19 bases spanning the gap.